Shown below are 8 T cell receptor beta chains from a single sample sequenced in a study of cytomegalovirus exposure and HLA in healthy donors. The PCR had 60 Vbeta and 13 Jbeta primers. Profiled with immunoSEQ multiplex PCR; TCRdb holds only in-frame clones, not every one. The sample holds roughly 200,000 clones, around 78% seen once. The specimen was PBMCs. These receptors all stem from a man aged 30-40 years in good health and CMV-seronegative.

The genes are TRBV7-2 and TRBJ2-5, with D hard to call. V shed 4 bases and J shed 5 bases, with 5 bases lying between them. The CDR3 covers 11 residues. Germline assignment: CDR1 SGHTA and CDR2 FQGNSA. The CDR3 spells CASSSPETQYF. CDR3 coding DNA: TGTGCCAGCAGCTCTCCCGAGACCCAGTACTTC.

The gene calls are TRBV28 and TRBJ2-7; D uncertain. V was trimmed by 7 bases and J by 6 bases, leaving 19 bases between them. The CDR3 contains 14 residues. Per the germline V gene, CDR1 is MDHEN and CDR2 is SYDVKM. The CDR3: CASTPSPASSEQYF. CDR3 nucleotides: TGTGCCAGCACCCCCTCTCCCGCCTCGAGCGAGCAGTACTTC.

This chain uses TRBV18 with TRBJ1-2, with 10 bases fitting TRBD1. Germline CDR1 KGHSH, CDR2 LQKENI. With V trimmed by 6 bases and J by 0 bases, 10 bases remained unmatched. The CDR3 covers 17 residues. The chain's CDR3 is CASSAGTGAPANYGYTF. The CDR3 bases are TGTGCCAGCTCTGCCGGGACAGGGGCCCCCGCTAACTATGGCTACACCTTC.

The chain combines TRBV27 with TRBJ2-2; TRBD2 agrees at 11 bases. Per germline, CDR1 MNHEY and CDR2 SMNVEV (reference sequence). The CDR3 is 17 amino acids. Trimming took 2 bases from V and 3 from J; bases not matched to a gene: 5. CDR3 region: CASSLPPGLADTGELFF. In DNA, the CDR3 is TGTGCCAGCAGTTTACCGCCGGGACTAGCGGACACCGGGGAGCTGTTTTTT.

The V call is TRBV7-9, the J call TRBJ2-3; possible D gene TRBD2, 5 bases. Germline CDR1 SEHNR, CDR2 FQNEAQ (reference sequence). This CDR3 comprises 15 residues. V gave up 2 bases and J gave up 1 base, with 10 bases separating them. The CDR3 sequence: CASSLRGSGTDTQYF. DNA of the CDR3: TGTGCCAGCAGCTTACGAGGGTCAGGCACAGATACGCAGTATTTT.

This chain connects TRBV28 to TRBJ1-2, with 12 bases identical to TRBD1. The CDR3 loop spans 15 amino acids. Germline V gene lookup returns CDR1 MDHEN and CDR2 SYDVKM. V trimming: 5 bases; J trimming: 2 bases; junction bases outside the gene matches: 3. The CDR3 reads CASSRDRGRNYGYTF. DNA for the CDR3: TGTGCCAGCAGTAGGGACAGGGGGCGAAACTATGGCTACACCTTC.

The chain employs TRBV5-6 and TRBJ2-1; D perhaps matches TRBD2 (5 bases). The CDR3 is 14 amino acids. Looked up from germline, CDR1 is SGHDT and CDR2 is YYEEEE. The V end was cut by 1 base, the J end by 11 bases, with 16 bases between. CDR3 nucleotides: TGTGCCAGCAGCTTGTTCGGCAGGACTGGCCAGCAGTTCTTC. Translating it yields CASSLFGRTGQQFF.

The chain carries TRBV10-3 and TRBJ2-1; D not certain. This CDR3 has 15 residues. Deletions cut 4 bases from V and 5 bases from J, with 15 bases between. Germline V gene lookup returns CDR1 ENHRY and CDR2 SYGVKD. The CDR3 loop is CAISGGVVIHNEQFF. CDR3 in DNA: TGTGCCATCAGTGGTGGAGTCGTCATCCACAATGAGCAGTTCTTC.